This T cell receptor beta chain was recovered during a study of neurological immune-mediated disorders. Germline loops: CDR1 DFQATT, CDR2 SNEGSKA (reference sequence). Trimming took 4 bases from V and 8 from J, leaving 18 bases between them. This CDR3 comprises 14 residues. TCRdb reprocessed the 5' RACE reads via MiXCR and lists one record per CDR3 protein. This sample has tens of thousands of distinct CDR3 sequences; approximately 4.3% occur once, and the top ten carry roughly 23%. This clonotype was seen ten or more times. The source material was PBMCs. This chain connects TRBV20-1 to TRBJ2-1; a possible D gene is TRBD2 (6 bases). This sequence originates from a man younger than 35 in good health. CDR3 loop: CSANGGKAGDEQFF. The CDR3 DNA follows: TGCAGTGCTAACGGGGGAAAGGCGGGCGATGAGCAGTTCTTC.